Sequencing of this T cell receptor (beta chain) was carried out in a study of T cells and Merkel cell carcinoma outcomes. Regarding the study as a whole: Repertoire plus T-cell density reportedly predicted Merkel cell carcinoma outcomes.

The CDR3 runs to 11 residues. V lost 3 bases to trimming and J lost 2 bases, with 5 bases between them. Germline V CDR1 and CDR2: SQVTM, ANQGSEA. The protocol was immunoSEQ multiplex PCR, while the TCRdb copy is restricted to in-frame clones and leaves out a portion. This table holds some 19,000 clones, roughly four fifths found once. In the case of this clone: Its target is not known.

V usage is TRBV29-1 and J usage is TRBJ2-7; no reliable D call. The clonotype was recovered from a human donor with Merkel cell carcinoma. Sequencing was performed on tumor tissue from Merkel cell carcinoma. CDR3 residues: CSVEQAYEQYF. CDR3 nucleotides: TGCAGCGTTGAGCAGGCCTACGAGCAGTACTTC.